The subject of this entry is one TCR beta chain. Its antigen is not known. Time point specified: cycle 4 day 1 (C4D1), after 5 to 7 weeks of nivolumab. With no exception, relapse followed autologous stem cell transplantation in all patients, and brentuximab vedotin exposure varied. Thawed PBMCs underwent magnetic negative selection to obtain purified CD8+ T cells. The repertoire was sequenced with immunoSEQ multiplex PCR; TCRdb's copy has only in-frame clones and lacks some. The profile shows approximately 21,000 clones, 75% to 90% of them singletons. This entry comes from a study of PD-1 blockade in classical Hodgkin lymphoma. Overall study: Nivolumab was administered to patients intravenously at 3 mg/kg every 2 weeks. Study conclusions and caveats: The causes of the repertoire differences, possibly disease activity or prior therapy, remain undefined. Complete responders entered with baseline diversity on par with newly diagnosed patients, the results showed. TCR diversity rose significantly by C4D1 in CD4+ but not CD8+ cells.

This TCR was recovered from a human donor with classical Hodgkin lymphoma. This material consisted of CD8+ T cells from blood, taken before the fourth cycle of nivolumab.

The CDR3 nucleotides read TGTGCCAGCAGCTTAACGGGCGGCAGGGGGCCCGAGCAGTACTTC. Its translation: CASSLTGGRGPEQYF. The chain combines TRBV7-3 with TRBJ2-7; 8 bases agree with TRBD1. This CDR3 region has 15 residues. V gave up 0 bases and J gave up 6 bases; unmatched junction bases: 7. The germline V gene encodes CDR1 SGHTA and CDR2 FQGTGA. The variable domain in full, with the rest retrieved from reference TRBV7-3 and TRBJ2-7, is GAGVSQTPSNKVTEKGKYVELRCDPISGHTALYWYRQSLGQGPEFLIYFQGTGAADDSGLPNDRFFAVRPEGSVSTLKIQRTERGDSAVYLCASSLTGGRGPEQYFGPGTRLTVT.